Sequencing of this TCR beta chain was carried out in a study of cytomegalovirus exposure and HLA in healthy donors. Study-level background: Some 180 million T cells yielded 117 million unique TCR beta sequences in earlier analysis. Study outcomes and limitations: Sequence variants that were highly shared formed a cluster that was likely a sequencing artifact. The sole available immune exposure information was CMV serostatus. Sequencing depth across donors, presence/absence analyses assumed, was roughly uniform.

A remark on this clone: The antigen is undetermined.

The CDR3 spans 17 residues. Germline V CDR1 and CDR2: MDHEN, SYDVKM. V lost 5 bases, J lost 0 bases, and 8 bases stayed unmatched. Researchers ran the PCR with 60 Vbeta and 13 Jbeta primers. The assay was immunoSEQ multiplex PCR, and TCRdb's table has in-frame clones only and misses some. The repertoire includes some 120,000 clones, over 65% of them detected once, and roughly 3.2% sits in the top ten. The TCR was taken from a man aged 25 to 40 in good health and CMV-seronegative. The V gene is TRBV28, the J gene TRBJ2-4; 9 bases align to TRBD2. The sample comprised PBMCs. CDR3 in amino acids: CASSPLAGALAKNIQYF. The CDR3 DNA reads TGTGCCAGCAGTCCCTTAGCGGGAGCGCTAGCCAAAAACATTCAGTACTTC.